This TCR beta chain was documented in a study of T-cell memory formation after mild COVID-19. This clonotype was picked up a small number of times. One entry per CDR3 protein results from TCRdb running MiXCR on the 5' RACE reads. Of over 400,000 distinct CDR3 sequences detected, around 22% appear once; the ten largest clones hold around 13%. The CDR3 has 17 amino acids. The germline V and J ends were trimmed by 5 bases and 8 bases, with 25 bases remaining between them. Per germline, CDR1 SEHNR and CDR2 FQNEAQ (reference sequence). This clonotype originated in an adult woman who had mild COVID-19 (a few samples of this study predate the infection). Cell type and time point are not known. V is TRBV7-9 and J is TRBJ2-1, with D possibly TRBD1 on 6 matching bases. The sequencing sample was made of PBMCs or a T cell subset sorted from them (not recorded which). The CDR3 protein is CASSDTGPAMNWDEQFF. CDR3 nucleotide sequence: TGTGCCAGCAGCGATACAGGGCCGGCCATGAATTGGGATGAGCAGTTCTTC.